This T cell receptor (beta chain) emerged from a study of cytomegalovirus exposure and HLA in healthy donors. TCRdb keeps only in-frame clones here, not all; method: immunoSEQ multiplex PCR. The sample shows more than 120,000 clones, roughly 87% of them seen only once. Remarks on this clone: The target antigen is unknown.

Notes on the study in general: The study designated fewer than 200 TCR beta chains cytomegalovirus-associated.

The germline CDR1 and CDR2 sequences are SGDLS and YYNGEE. V trimming: 4 bases; J trimming: 5 bases; junction bases outside the gene matches: 7. This CDR3 comprises 14 residues. The sample taken for sequencing was PBMCs. The V and J genes are TRBV9 and TRBJ2-5, with TRBD2 matching 8 bases. The origin of this receptor is a man aged 18 to 35 in good health and CMV-seropositive. CDR3 amino acids: CASSSGGGAETQYF. The CDR3 DNA follows: TGTGCCAGCAGCTCCGGGGGGGGCGCGGAGACCCAGTACTTC.